This T cell receptor (beta chain) was obtained from a study of cytomegalovirus exposure and HLA in healthy donors. Study-wide background: Unique TCR beta sequences numbering about 100 million came from approximately 180 million T cells in an earlier analysis.

PCR involved 60 Vbeta and 13 Jbeta primers. Data came from immunoSEQ multiplex PCR; TCRdb stores just in-frame clones and leaves some out. The sample carries 130,000 or so clones, 80% recorded once. Germline loops: CDR1 SNHLY, CDR2 FYNNEI. The CDR3 has 14 residues. Deletions cut 5 bases from V and 1 base from J, with 11 bases between. In its sample, this clone was seen once. Its antigen is not identified. Study-wide results and caveats: Presence/absence analyses rested on an assumption that sequencing depth was roughly uniform across donors. For most TCR beta V segments, an earlier analysis put the productive rate at about 87% or about 30% of the time.

Material for sequencing was PBMCs. V gene TRBV2 combines with J gene TRBJ1-2, with no clear D. This clonotype was sampled from a man under 40 in good health and CMV-seronegative. The CDR3 coding sequence is TGTGCCAGCAGTTTGCAACGAGATAACTATGGCTACACCTTC. This gives the protein CASSLQRDNYGYTF.